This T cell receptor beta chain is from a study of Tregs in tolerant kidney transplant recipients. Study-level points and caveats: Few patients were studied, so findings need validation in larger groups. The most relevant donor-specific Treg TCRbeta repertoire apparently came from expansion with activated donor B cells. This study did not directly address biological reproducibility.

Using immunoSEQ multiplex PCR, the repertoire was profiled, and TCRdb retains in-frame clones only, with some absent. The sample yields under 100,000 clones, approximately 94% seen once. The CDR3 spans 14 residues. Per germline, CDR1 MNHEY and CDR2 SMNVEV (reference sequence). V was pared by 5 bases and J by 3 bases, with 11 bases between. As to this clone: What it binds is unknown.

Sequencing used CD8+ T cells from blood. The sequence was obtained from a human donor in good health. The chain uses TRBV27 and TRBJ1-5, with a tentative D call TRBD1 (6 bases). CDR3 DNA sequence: TGTGCCAGCAGTGTACCAGGGGTCAATCAGCCCCAGCATTTT. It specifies CASSVPGVNQPQHF.